This TCR beta chain was recovered during a study of T-cell reconstitution after alpha-beta-depleted transplantation in children. The germline V and J ends were trimmed by 0 bases and 10 bases, with 14 bases remaining between them. The CDR3 runs to 14 residues. The germline CDR1 and CDR2 sequences are SGHRS and YFSETQ. Unique molecular identifiers were incorporated into the prepared TCRbeta library. TCRdb re-called the PCR reads with MiXCR, one entry per CDR3 protein. The sample has about 460,000 distinct CDR3 sequences; approximately 10% are singletons. The chain is built from TRBV5-1 and TRBJ2-1, with D perhaps matching TRBD1 or TRBD2 (5 bases each). The source was PBMCs, mostly from graft donor cells, collected 180 days after TCRalphabeta/CD19-depleted stem cell transplant. The TCR comes from a female patient aged 2-9 years who had a stem cell transplant for aplastic anemia, so the T cells may come from the graft donor. In DNA, the CDR3 is TGCGCCAGCAGCTTGGAGGGACCCTTAACCGAGCAGTTCTTC. Protein: CASSLEGPLTEQFF.